The clone carrying this T cell receptor beta chain was observed at least ten times. The target antigen is unknown. The sample comes from a study of Graves' ophthalmopathy and Graves' hyperthyroidism. RNA transcripts were the source from which TCR beta CDR3 regions were amplified. First-round RT-PCR relied on HTBI primers, and a second-round multiplex PCR came next. MiXCR was run by TCRdb on the multiplex PCR reads, yielding one entry per CDR3 protein. The table has hundreds of thousands of distinct CDR3 sequences, roughly two fifths seen once. CDR1 MNHNY and CDR2 SVGAGI come from the germline V gene (reference sequence). The length of the CDR3 is 15 residues. Deletions cut 6 bases from V and 0 bases from J, with 12 bases between. Broader study findings: Most expanded thyroid clonotypes above 0.001 frequency also appeared in blood.

The rearrangement links TRBV6-6 to TRBJ1-5; possibly TRBD1 for D (6 bases). The sequence derives from an adult man with Graves' ophthalmopathy. The sequenced material came from peripheral blood. The CDR3: CASSSLGASNQPQHF. The DNA for the CDR3 is TGTGCCAGCAGCTCATTGGGGGCTAGCAATCAGCCCCAGCATTTT.